Following are 18 T cell receptor beta chains from one sample sequenced in a study of T-cell memory formation after mild COVID-19. TCRdb called the 5' RACE reads again in MiXCR, with one record for every CDR3 protein. This sample has a few hundred thousand distinct CDR3 sequences, with 20% to 25% found just once. The source material was PBMCs or a T cell subset sorted from them (not recorded which). The source of these receptors is an adult woman who had mild COVID-19 (a few samples of this study predate the infection). Cell type and time point are not known.

In this sample, this clonotype turned up a few times. The chain is built from TRBV4-2 and TRBJ2-7; weak D call: TRBD2 (6 bases). This CDR3 contains 18 residues. Germline-derived CDR1 and CDR2 are LGHNA and YNFKEQ. V lost 1 base to trimming and J lost 1 base, with 20 bases between them. The CDR3 DNA follows: TGTGCCAGCAGCCAAGGAGGATTGGAGGGAGTTGGGTCCTACGAGCAGTACTTC. Its translation is CASSQGGLEGVGSYEQYF.

The chain joins TRBV20-1 to TRBJ2-3; 9 bases agree with TRBD2. Germline V CDR1 and CDR2: DFQATT, SNEGSKA (reference sequence). The CDR3 contains 15 residues. Losses at the gene ends were 3 bases for V and 2 bases for J; bases not matched to a gene: 6. The DNA for the CDR3 is TGCAGTGCTAGGGGGGTAGCGGGGGCCACAGATACGCAGTATTTT. This codes for CSARGVAGATDTQYF.

Only a few counts were recorded for this clonotype. This rearrangement joins TRBV9 to TRBJ1-6; the match to TRBD1 covers 7 bases. The CDR3 consists of 15 residues. Germline V gives CDR1 SGDLS, CDR2 YYNGEE. Trimming took 4 bases from V and 4 from J; bases not matched to a gene: 5. CDR3 sequence: CASSSGDSYNSPLHF. CDR3 nucleotides: TGTGCCAGCAGCTCGGGGGACAGTTATAATTCACCCCTCCACTTT.

The rearrangement uses TRBV5-6 and TRBJ2-1; D possibly matches TRBD1 or TRBD2 (6 bases each). Germline values: CDR1 SGHDT, CDR2 YYEEEE. V shed 2 bases and J shed 3 bases, with 12 bases lying between them. This CDR3 comprises 15 residues. CDR3 bases: TGTGCCAGCAGCTTATCAGGGGAGGTCTACAATGAGCAGTTCTTC. Protein: CASSLSGEVYNEQFF.

This chain connects TRBV11-2 to TRBJ1-6; D gene uncertain. There are 13 residues in the CDR3. Trimming removed 4 bases at V and 5 bases at J, with 6 bases between. Per germline, CDR1 SGHAT and CDR2 FQNNGV. The CDR3 DNA reads TGTGCCAGCAGCTCCGGTAATAATTCACCCCTCCACTTT. Translation gives CASSSGNNSPLHF.

V is TRBV6-5 and J is TRBJ2-1; TRBD1 or TRBD2 may be the D gene (5 bases each). This CDR3 has 16 amino acids. The V and J ends lost 0 bases and 2 bases respectively, with 11 bases between them. Germline V gene sequence: CDR1 MNHEY, CDR2 SVGAGI. The CDR3 DNA is TGTGCCAGCAGTTACTCCCCTTGGGGGACCTACAATGAGCAGTTCTTC. This sequence encodes CASSYSPWGTYNEQFF.

This clonotype has more than one count but fewer than ten. In DNA, the CDR3 is TGTGCCAGCAGTTTTGGGGGGACAGCCAATTCACCCCTCCACTTT. The encoded protein is CASSFGGTANSPLHF. The chain joins TRBV12-3 or TRBV12-4 to TRBJ1-6, with 7 bases fitting TRBD1. This CDR3 has 15 amino acids. Trimming took 3 bases from V and 7 from J; bases not matched to a gene: 6.

This chain joins TRBV5-1 and TRBJ1-1; TRBD1 aligns across 8 bases. The length of the CDR3 is 14 residues. Germline V lookup: CDR1 SGHRS, CDR2 YFSETQ. V lost 7 bases to trimming and J lost 0 bases; unmatched junction nucleotides: 5. The DNA of the CDR3 is TGCGCCAGCTGTGGGACAGGTGTGAACACTGAAGCTTTCTTT. Residues: CASCGTGVNTEAFF.

The J gene is TRBJ2-3, the V gene TRBV27; 10 bases agree with TRBD1. The CDR3 totals 16 residues. From germline, CDR1 is MNHEY and CDR2 SMNVEV (reference sequence). The V segment lost 3 bases and the J segment 0 bases; nucleotides outside the gene matches: 3. CDR3 protein: CASSLTGGHSTDTQYF. CDR3 sequence (DNA): TGTGCCAGCAGTTTGACAGGGGGCCATAGCACAGATACGCAGTATTTT.

V and J are TRBV29-1 and TRBJ2-6, with no clear D. Germline V CDR1 and CDR2: SQVTM, ANQGSEA. The CDR3 is 13 amino acids. The V end lost 5 bases, the J end lost 1 base, and 6 bases lay between the germline ends. This CDR3 reads CSVQVSGANVLTF. CDR3 nucleotide sequence: TGCAGCGTTCAGGTTTCTGGGGCCAACGTCCTGACTTTC.

V usage is TRBV3-1 and J usage is TRBJ2-1; D unclear. The CDR3 contains 15 residues. CDR1 LGHDT and CDR2 YNNKEL come from the germline V gene (reference sequence). V was shortened by 4 bases and J by 2 bases, with 12 bases between the two germline ends. The DNA for the CDR3 is TGTGCCAGCAGCCCCCGCCCAGAACCCTACAATGAGCAGTTCTTC. This codes for CASSPRPEPYNEQFF.

The chain combines TRBV5-1 with TRBJ2-3; tentatively, D is TRBD1 or TRBD2 (6 bases each). V was shortened by 4 bases and J by 1 base, with 19 bases between the two germline ends. The CDR3 extends over 17 amino acids. Germline CDR1 SGHRS, CDR2 YFSETQ. The CDR3: CASSHSRWGAGTDTQYF. The DNA for the CDR3 is TGCGCCAGCAGCCACTCACGGTGGGGGGCCGGCACAGATACGCAGTATTTT.

This clonotype was recorded a few times. The rearrangement links TRBV28 to TRBJ2-7, with 12 bases lining up with TRBD2. The CDR3 has 16 amino acids. Germline V gene sequence: CDR1 MDHEN, CDR2 SYDVKM. Trimming cost V 2 bases and J 2 bases; bases outside gene matches: 4. CDR3 coding DNA: TGTGCCAGCAGTTTACGAGGACTAGCGGGACCCTACGAGCAGTACTTC. Translating it yields CASSLRGLAGPYEQYF.

This chain uses TRBV7-9 with TRBJ2-5; D is unresolved. With 4 bases removed from V and 2 bases from J, the gap between germline ends came to 14 bases. This CDR3 contains 15 residues. Germline CDR1 SEHNR, CDR2 FQNEAQ (reference sequence). DNA of the CDR3: TGTGCCAGCAGCTCCCCCCCCGCCGGGCAAGAGACCCAGTACTTC. It encodes CASSSPPAGQETQYF.

This clonotype was detected a few times. V and J are TRBV7-2 and TRBJ2-1; 8 bases match TRBD2. CDR1 and CDR2 from the germline V gene are SGHTA and FQGNSA. The CDR3 extends over 16 amino acids. V was clipped by 4 bases and J by 2 bases; unmatched bases: 7. CDR3 sequence: CASSSDGRGAYNEQFF. The CDR3 nucleotides are TGTGCCAGCAGCTCCGACGGGCGGGGGGCCTACAATGAGCAGTTCTTC.

This clonotype was detected only a few times. V gene TRBV7-9 combines with J gene TRBJ2-7; D is unresolved. Germline CDR1 is SEHNR and CDR2 is FQNEAQ (reference sequence). This CDR3 has 15 residues. With 1 base removed from V and 0 bases from J, the gap between germline ends came to 10 bases. CDR3 amino acids: CASSLEGWSSYEQYF. The CDR3 bases are TGTGCCAGCAGCTTAGAGGGCTGGAGCTCCTACGAGCAGTACTTC.

The V call is TRBV18, the J call TRBJ2-7; D is perhaps TRBD2 (5 bases). V lost 4 bases to trimming and J lost 2 bases, with 15 bases between them. Germline V CDR1 and CDR2: KGHSH, LQKENI. The length of the CDR3 is 15 residues. CDR3 amino acids: CASSLPGKPTYEQYF. CDR3 nucleotide sequence: TGTGCCAGCTCACTGCCGGGAAAGCCGACCTACGAGCAGTACTTC. The whole variable domain, filled in from reference TRBV18 and TRBJ2-7, reads NAGVMQNPRHLVRRRGQEARLRCSPMKGHSHVYWYRQLPEEGLKFMVYLQKENIIDESGMPKERFSAEFPKEGPSILRIQQVVRGDSAAYFCASSLPGKPTYEQYFGPGTRLTVT.

This clonotype was picked up a small number of times. The chain links TRBV7-9 to TRBJ2-5; D unresolved. Germline CDR1 reads SEHNR; CDR2 reads FQNEAQ (reference sequence). The CDR3 is 13 amino acids. V was shortened by 3 bases and J by 5 bases, with 10 bases between the two germline ends. CDR3 amino acids: CASSFFGSETQYF. The CDR3 DNA reads TGTGCCAGCAGCTTTTTCGGTTCGGAGACCCAGTACTTC.